The rows below give T cell receptor beta chains drawn from one sample of a study of blood T cells in healthy people across ages. One entry per CDR3 protein, called by TCRdb with MiXCR from the 5' RACE reads. Of fewer than 750,000 distinct CDR3 sequences listed, roughly half are singletons. The sequenced material came from blood. The receptors come from a woman over 75 in good health. The CDR3 runs from the conserved cysteine through the conserved F or W. D genes are given only for firm matches. The size field is filled for only some rows; it gives once, few, many or a size class.

D	size	V	J	CDR3	DNA
-	-	TRBV6-6	TRBJ2-5	CASRAASQETQYF	TGTGCCAGCAGGGCCGCCTCCCAAGAGACCCAGTACTTC
TRBD1	-	TRBV2	TRBJ2-7	CATRTGTGYYEQYF	TGTGCCACCCGAACCGGGACAGGGTACTACGAGCAGTACTTC
-	few	TRBV5-1	TRBJ1-5	CASSPGQYSNQPQHF	TGCGCCAGCAGCCCGGGCCAGTATAGCAATCAGCCCCAGCATTTT
-	-	TRBV28	TRBJ2-7	CASSLAPREQYF	TGTGCCAGCAGTTTAGCGCCTCGGGAGCAGTACTTC
TRBD1	-	TRBV5-1	TRBJ1-4	CASSPGDRENEKLFF	TGCGCCAGCAGCCCGGGGGACAGGGAGAATGAAAAACTGTTTTTT
TRBD1	-	TRBV27	TRBJ2-5	CASSYSGDRSETQYF	TGTGCCAGCAGTTATTCGGGGGACAGGTCAGAGACCCAGTACTTC
-	many	TRBV5-6	TRBJ2-1	CASSPLGDNEQFF	TGTGCCAGCAGCCCCCTAGGGGACAATGAGCAGTTCTTC
TRBD1	many	TRBV6-5	TRBJ1-2	CASRLTGGDGYTF	TGTGCCAGCAGGCTTACAGGGGGCGATGGCTACACCTTC
-	-	TRBV2	TRBJ1-2	CASSEGAGNYGYTF	TGTGCCAGCAGTGAAGGGGCAGGGAACTATGGCTACACCTTC
-	-	TRBV7-2	TRBJ1-2	CASSPAGGTYGYTF	TGTGCCAGCAGCCCCGCGGGAGGCACCTATGGCTACACCTTC
-	many	TRBV20-1	TRBJ1-2	CSVTSSREVDGYTF	TGCAGTGTGACCTCATCCCGGGAGGTCGATGGCTACACCTTC
TRBD1	-	TRBV2	TRBJ2-5	CASSLKGAGRQETQYF	TGTGCCAGCAGTTTGAAGGGGGCAGGCCGCCAAGAGACCCAGTACTTC
-	-	TRBV7-9	TRBJ1-1	CASSWGGRAGTEAFF	TGTGCCAGCAGTTGGGGGGGCCGCGCTGGTACTGAAGCTTTCTTT
-	few	TRBV12-3/TRBV12-4	TRBJ2-2	CASRPGLNTGELFF	TGTGCCAGCAGACCTGGTCTAAACACCGGGGAGCTGTTTTTT
-	-	TRBV2	TRBJ2-2	CASSEAPGGELFF	TGTGCCAGCAGTGAAGCGCCTGGGGGGGAGCTGTTTTTT
-	many	TRBV20-1	TRBJ2-5	CSARVASVWEETQYF	TGCAGTGCTAGAGTGGCTAGCGTTTGGGAAGAGACCCAGTACTTC
TRBD1	-	TRBV20-1	TRBJ2-2	CSARQGVGVGELFF	TGCAGTGCAAGACAGGGGGTCGGGGTCGGGGAGCTGTTTTTT
-	few	TRBV4-1	TRBJ2-1	CASSLNPQVGIREQFF	TGCGCCAGCAGCCTCAACCCCCAGGTAGGGATACGTGAGCAGTTCTTC
-	-	TRBV12-3/TRBV12-4	TRBJ2-7	CASSPETGHEQYF	TGTGCCAGCAGCCCAGAGACTGGGCACGAGCAGTACTTC
-	few	TRBV24-1	TRBJ2-2	CATSDPSLGGTGELFF	TGTGCCACCAGTGACCCGAGCCTGGGAGGTACCGGGGAGCTGTTTTTT
-	-	TRBV20-1	TRBJ2-3	CSARASGPALTDTQYF	TGCAGTGCTAGGGCCTCGGGGCCCGCCCTAACAGATACGCAGTATTTT
TRBD2	few	TRBV7-3	TRBJ2-5	CASSLRLGRERNEQYF	TGTGCCAGCAGCTTAAGGTTGGGGCGGGAGAGGAATGAGCAGTACTTC
-	many	TRBV6-6	TRBJ2-1	CASSGWDSYNEQFF	TGTGCCAGCAGCGGTTGGGACTCCTACAATGAGCAGTTCTTC